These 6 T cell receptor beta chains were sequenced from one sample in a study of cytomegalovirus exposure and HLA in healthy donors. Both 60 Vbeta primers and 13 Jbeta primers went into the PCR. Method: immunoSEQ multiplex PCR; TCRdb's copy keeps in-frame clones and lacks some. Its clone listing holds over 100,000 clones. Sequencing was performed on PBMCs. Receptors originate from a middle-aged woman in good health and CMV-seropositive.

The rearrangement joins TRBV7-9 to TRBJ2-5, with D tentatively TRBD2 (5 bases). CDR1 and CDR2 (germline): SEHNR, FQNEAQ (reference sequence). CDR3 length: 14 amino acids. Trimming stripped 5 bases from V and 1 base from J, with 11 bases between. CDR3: CASSPDSFQETQYF. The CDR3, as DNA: TGTGCCAGCAGCCCGGACTCCTTCCAAGAGACCCAGTACTTC.

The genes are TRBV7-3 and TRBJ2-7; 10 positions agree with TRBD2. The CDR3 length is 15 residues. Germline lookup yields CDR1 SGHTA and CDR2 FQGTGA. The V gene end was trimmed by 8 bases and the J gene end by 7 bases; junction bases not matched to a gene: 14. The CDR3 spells CASGLSASGSFEQYF. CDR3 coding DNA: TGTGCCAGCGGGCTATCCGCTAGCGGGAGTTTTGAGCAGTACTTC.

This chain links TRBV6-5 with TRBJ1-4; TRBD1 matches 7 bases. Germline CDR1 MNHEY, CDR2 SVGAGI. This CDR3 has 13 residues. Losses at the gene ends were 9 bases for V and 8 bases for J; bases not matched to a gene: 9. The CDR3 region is CARQQGSGEKLFF. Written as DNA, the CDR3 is TGTGCCAGACAACAGGGGTCGGGGGAAAAACTGTTTTTT.

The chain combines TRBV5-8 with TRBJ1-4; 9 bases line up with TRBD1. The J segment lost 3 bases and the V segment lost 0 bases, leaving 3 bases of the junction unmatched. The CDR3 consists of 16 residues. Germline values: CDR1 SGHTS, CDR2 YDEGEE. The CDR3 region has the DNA TGTGCCAGCAGCTTGGGACAGGGGGTGGCTAATGAAAAACTGTTTTTT. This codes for CASSLGQGVANEKLFF.

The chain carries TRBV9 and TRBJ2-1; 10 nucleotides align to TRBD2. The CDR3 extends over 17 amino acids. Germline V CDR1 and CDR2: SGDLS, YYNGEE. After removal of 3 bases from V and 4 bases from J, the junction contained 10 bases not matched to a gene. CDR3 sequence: CASSGGAGLATYNEQFF. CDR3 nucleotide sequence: TGTGCCAGCAGCGGGGGGGCGGGACTAGCGACATACAATGAGCAGTTCTTC.

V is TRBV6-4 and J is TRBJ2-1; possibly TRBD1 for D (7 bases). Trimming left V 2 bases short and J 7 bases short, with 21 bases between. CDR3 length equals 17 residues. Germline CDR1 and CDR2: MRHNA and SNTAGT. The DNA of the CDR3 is TGTGCCAGCAGTGACGGGGTAGCGGCAGGGGGATCAAATGAGCAGTTCTTC. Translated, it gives CASSDGVAAGGSNEQFF.